This T cell receptor (beta chain) was recorded in a study of blood T cell repertoires in COVID-19. Background on the study: Sites across the United States, Italy and Spain contributed samples from acute and convalescent COVID-19. From T cells, B-cell-depleted T cells, or PBMCs came the material, which was cDNA or gDNA.

V was clipped by 6 bases and J by 3 bases; unmatched bases: 8. CDR1 and CDR2 (germline): MNHEY, SMNVEV (reference sequence). There are 15 residues in the CDR3. Under the authors' procedure: Estimation of nucleated cell counts was performed using reference gene primer amplification. TCRdb keeps only in-frame clones here, not all; method: immunoSEQ multiplex PCR. The V and J calls and the clone size are those of that table, but D and trimming were determined from the DNA. The sample records around 200,000 clones, approximately 85% being singletons. The receptor was derived from a man in his 60s with acute or convalescent COVID-19. The material sequenced was peripheral blood. V gene TRBV27 combines with J gene TRBJ2-1, with 7 bases identical to TRBD2. The CDR3 protein is CASRPGLQSYNEQFF. Written as DNA, the CDR3 is TGTGCCAGCAGACCGGGACTACAGAGCTACAATGAGCAGTTCTTC.